This is a list of T cell receptor beta chains from one sample in a study of PD-1 blockade in classical Hodgkin lymphoma. TCRdb keeps only in-frame clones here, not all; method: immunoSEQ multiplex PCR. Of 89,000 or so clones in the sample, approximately 91% were seen once. The material was peripheral blood mononuclear cells (PBMCs), obtained before the second cycle of nivolumab. The source of these receptors is a human donor with classical Hodgkin lymphoma. Both conserved end residues are part of each CDR3. The D gene is left open where the match is weak. Clone size is stated in some rows and not others, as once, few, many or a class when expanded.

TRBD1	TRBV7-9	once	TRBJ1-2	TGTGCCAGCAGCTCCCGGGGACAGGACTATGGCTACACCTTC	CASSSRGQDYGYTF
TRBD1	TRBV6-4	-	TRBJ1-2	TGTGCCAGCAGTATAGGACAGGGCTATGGCTACACCTTC	CASSIGQGYGYTF
TRBD2	TRBV28	-	TRBJ2-7	TGTGCCAGCAGTTTTCCCACGCGGGAGGGCCCCCATGCGCCCTACGAGCAGTACTTC	CASSFPTREGPHAPYEQYF
TRBD1	TRBV2	-	TRBJ2-7	TGTGCCAGCAGTGAAGCATATGGGACAGGGTACGAGCAGTACTTC	CASSEAYGTGYEQYF
-	TRBV19	-	TRBJ2-2	TGTGCCAGTAGTACGACAGTAGACACCGGGGAGCTGTTTTTT	CASSTTVDTGELFF
-	TRBV7-9	once	TRBJ2-7	TGTGCCAGCAGCCTAGGGGACAACGGCCTCCCTGTCTTC	CASSLGDNGLPVF
-	TRBV9	-	TRBJ2-7	TGTGCCAGCAGCCCCCAGGGCTCCGGAGGGTGGGAGCAGTACTTC	CASSPQGSGGWEQYF
TRBD1	TRBV28	-	TRBJ1-4	TGTGCCAGCAGTATCCCGGGACAGGGGGCGACTGTAAAACTGTTTTTT	CASSIPGQGATVKLFF
-	TRBV9	-	TRBJ2-7	TGTGCCAGCAGCCAAGGGAGCGAGCAGTACTTC	CASSQGSEQYF
-	TRBV19	-	TRBJ1-2	TGTGCCAGTCGACAGGTGGACGGCGGTGGCTACACCTTC	CASRQVDGGGYTF
TRBD1	TRBV28	-	TRBJ1-5	TGTGCCAGCAGCCCAGGGGGGGCAGGCGACAATCAGCCCCAGCATTTT	CASSPGGAGDNQPQHF
-	TRBV29-1	few	TRBJ1-5	TGCAGCGTTTTGGACACGCTCGATCAGCCCCAGCATTTT	CSVLDTLDQPQHF
TRBD1	TRBV2	-	TRBJ2-7	TGTGCCAGCAGTGAAAGGGGTTTTTTGAGACAGGGCCAGCGGCTTACCTACGAGCAGTACTTC	CASSERGFLRQGQRLTYEQYF
-	TRBV30	-	TRBJ1-5	TGTGCCTGGAGTGATCTTGGGCAGGGCAATCAGCCCCAGCATTTT	CAWSDLGQGNQPQHF
TRBD1	TRBV9	few	TRBJ1-1	TGTGCCAGCAGCGGAGAGACAGGGTTTTACACTGAAGCTTTCTTT	CASSGETGFYTEAFF
-	TRBV10-2	-	TRBJ1-2	TGCGCCAGCTGCCTGAGTACATCTAACTATGGCTACACCTTC	CASCLSTSNYGYTF
TRBD1	TRBV5-1	-	TRBJ1-2	TGCGCCAGCAGCTTGACCGGGGACAGGGCGAGTTTGGGGGATGGCTACACCTTC	CASSLTGDRASLGDGYTF
-	TRBV2	-	TRBJ1-5	TGTGCCAGCAGCGAAACAAAAGTCTGGGCCAGCCTGGAACAGCCCCAGCATTTT	CASSETKVWASLEQPQHF
TRBD1	TRBV9	-	TRBJ1-2	TGTGCCAGCAGCGTAGAGGGACAGGGGTTCTATGGCTACACCTTC	CASSVEGQGFYGYTF
-	TRBV6-1	-	TRBJ2-3	TGTGCCAGCAGTGAAACTCTGGCCCAGGGACGTGATACGCAGTATTTT	CASSETLAQGRDTQYF
-	TRBV11-2	-	TRBJ2-3	TGTGCCAGCAGCGCCCTGGGCAAAACAGAAGATACGCAGTATTTT	CASSALGKTEDTQYF
TRBD1	TRBV19	-	TRBJ2-7	TGTGCCAGTAGAGTCGGGACAGGGACCTCGGGGCAGTACTTC	CASRVGTGTSGQYF
TRBD2	TRBV2	-	TRBJ2-1	TGTGCCAGCAGTAGCCTACTAGCGGGCACCTACAATGAGCAGTTCTTC	CASSSLLAGTYNEQFF
-	TRBV5-6	-	TRBJ2-5	TGTGCCAGCCGCAACGCAGGAGAGGGTAGAGAGACCCAGTACTTC	CASRNAGEGRETQYF
-	TRBV6-1	-	TRBJ2-5	TGTGCCAGCAGTGAGGGGAGATTCCAAGAGACCCAGTACTTC	CASSEGRFQETQYF
-	TRBV15	-	TRBJ2-7	TGTGCCACCAGCGGTCCAAGTGATGGCGCTAGCTCCTACGAGCAGTACTTC	CATSGPSDGASSYEQYF
-	TRBV5-1	-	TRBJ2-3	TGCGCCAGCAGCCTTATACAGTCAGGAGGCGCAGATACGCAGTATTTT	CASSLIQSGGADTQYF
-	TRBV10-3	-	TRBJ1-1	TGTGCCATCAGTGAGTCGATAGAGGCTGTTATGAACACTGAAGCTTTCTTT	CAISESIEAVMNTEAFF